This is a list of T cell receptor beta chains from one sample in a study of T cell changes during pregnancy in multiple sclerosis. Repertoires were generated with immunoSEQ multiplex PCR, while TCRdb's copy carries only in-frame clones and drops some. Of about 51,000 clones listed, around 94% are singletons. The sample in question was CD4+ T cells from peripheral blood mononuclear cells, obtained in the third trimester of pregnancy. The origin of the receptors is a female donor with multiple sclerosis, enrolled in a pregnancy study. CDR3s include the opening cysteine and the closing phenylalanine or tryptophan. D genes are given only for firm matches. Only some rows state a clone size, as once, few, many or a class for expanded clones.

V	length	J	D	size	CDR3	DNA
TRBV7-2	14	TRBJ2-3	TRBD2	NA	CASNSGLATDTQYF	TGTGCCAGCAATTCGGGACTAGCAACAGATACGCAGTATTTT
TRBV5-6	18	TRBJ2-3	TRBD2	NA	CASSSLLTSGRVTDTQYF	TGTGCCAGCAGCTCCCTCCTGACTAGCGGGAGAGTCACAGATACGCAGTATTTT
TRBV15	17	TRBJ2-1	TRBD2	NA	CATSRDVLAGVNNEQFF	TGTGCCACCAGCAGAGACGTACTGGCGGGAGTAAACAATGAGCAGTTCTTC
TRBV28	13	TRBJ1-2	NA	NA	CASSLLLGNGYTF	TGTGCCAGCAGTTTATTGCTCGGGAATGGCTACACCTTC
TRBV5-4	13	TRBJ2-1	NA	once	CASSLKLATEQFF	TGTGCCAGCAGTCTCAAACTAGCCACTGAGCAGTTCTTC
TRBV5-1	15	TRBJ2-1	TRBD2	NA	CASSLTSDSYNEQFF	TGCGCCAGCAGCCTCACTAGCGACTCCTACAATGAGCAGTTCTTC
TRBV19	19	TRBJ2-7	NA	NA	CASSIEAGLRGAGFYEQYF	TGTGCCAGTAGTATTGAGGCAGGGTTAAGGGGCGCCGGGTTCTACGAGCAGTACTTC
TRBV19	14	TRBJ2-1	TRBD2	NA	CASRTSGVYNEQFF	TGTGCCAGTAGAACTAGCGGGGTCTACAATGAGCAGTTCTTC
TRBV29-1	13	TRBJ2-3	NA	NA	CSVVGRSTDTQYF	TGCAGCGTAGTGGGCAGAAGCACAGATACGCAGTATTTT
TRBV5-1	21	TRBJ1-2	TRBD1	once	CASSWGPSTGGNILWNYGYTF	TGCGCCAGCAGCTGGGGACCCTCGACAGGGGGCAACATCCTCTGGAACTATGGCTACACCTTC
TRBV13	15	TRBJ2-1	NA	NA	CASSLRGGAYNEQFF	TGTGCCAGCAGCTTGAGAGGGGGGGCCTACAATGAGCAGTTCTTC
TRBV2	12	TRBJ2-7	NA	few	CATQPGEYEQYF	TGTGCCACCCAGCCGGGTGAGTACGAGCAGTACTTC
TRBV27	17	TRBJ1-2	TRBD1	NA	CASNPRQGAFEEYGYTF	TGTGCCAGCAACCCCCGACAGGGGGCGTTTGAGGAGTATGGCTACACCTTC
TRBV5-1	14	TRBJ2-7	TRBD1	NA	CASSLEGGEGEQYF	TGCGCCAGCAGCTTGGAAGGGGGCGAAGGGGAGCAGTACTTC
TRBV30	13	TRBJ1-1	NA	NA	CAWASALGTEAFF	TGTGCCTGGGCCAGCGCTCTAGGCACTGAAGCTTTCTTT
TRBV15	15	TRBJ2-1	TRBD2	NA	CATSRDATSGSGQFF	TGTGCCACCAGCAGAGATGCGACTAGCGGGAGTGGGCAGTTCTTC
TRBV28	13	TRBJ2-3	NA	NA	CASRESGTDTQYF	TGTGCCAGCAGGGAGTCGGGGACAGATACGCAGTATTTT
TRBV5-1	17	TRBJ2-1	NA	NA	CASSLVEGGFSYNEQFF	TGCGCCAGCAGCTTGGTGGAGGGTGGGTTTTCCTACAATGAGCAGTTCTTC
TRBV7-6	14	TRBJ2-5	NA	NA	CASSALASQETQYF	TGTGCCAGCAGCGCGCTAGCGTCTCAAGAGACCCAGTACTTC
TRBV9	16	TRBJ2-3	NA	NA	CASSVAGQGGTDTQYF	TGTGCCAGCAGCGTAGCCGGGCAGGGTGGCACAGATACGCAGTATTTT
TRBV6-1	13	TRBJ1-4	TRBD1	NA	CASSEVTGDKLFF	TGTGCCAGCAGTGAGGTGACAGGGGACAAACTGTTTTTT
TRBV7-8	15	TRBJ2-3	TRBD2	NA	CASSLGYGRTDTQYF	TGTGCCAGCAGCTTAGGGTACGGGAGGACAGATACGCAGTATTTT
TRBV5-1	14	TRBJ2-3	TRBD1	NA	CDSSQGTGTDTQYF	TGCGACAGCAGCCAGGGGACAGGCACAGATACGCAGTATTTT
TRBV15	16	TRBJ2-7	TRBD1	NA	CATSRDNQNRGTEQYF	TGTGCCACCAGCAGAGATAACCAAAACAGGGGAACCGAGCAGTACTTC
TRBV19	15	TRBJ2-5	TRBD2	NA	CASRSRAGGLETQYF	TGTGCCAGTAGGTCGAGGGCGGGAGGGTTAGAGACCCAGTACTTC
TRBV28	15	TRBJ2-1	NA	NA	CASRGTGTSYNEQFF	TGTGCCAGCAGGGGGACCGGGACAAGCTACAATGAGCAGTTCTTC
TRBV5-8	16	TRBJ2-3	TRBD2	once	CASSLGLGGPEDTQYF	TGTGCCAGCAGCTTGGGTTTGGGAGGGCCCGAAGATACGCAGTATTTT
TRBV5-4	15	TRBJ2-3	NA	NA	CASTPQEGATDTQYF	TGTGCCAGCACCCCTCAAGAGGGAGCGACAGATACGCAGTATTTT
TRBV7-9	19	TRBJ2-3	NA	NA	CASSLGHGGFSSSTDTQYF	TGTGCCAGCAGCTTAGGGCATGGGGGGTTCTCTTCTAGCACAGATACGCAGTATTTT
TRBV28	16	TRBJ1-1	NA	few	CASSFLDIYMNTEAFF	TGTGCCAGCAGTTTCTTGGACATTTACATGAACACTGAAGCTTTCTTT
TRBV4-3	15	TRBJ2-1	TRBD2	NA	CASSRLAGSGNEQFF	TGCGCCAGCAGCCGACTAGCGGGAAGCGGCAATGAGCAGTTCTTC
TRBV18	14	TRBJ2-2	NA	NA	CASSFKEYTGELFF	TGTGCCAGCTCATTCAAGGAGTACACCGGGGAGCTGTTTTTT
TRBV27	16	TRBJ1-2	NA	NA	CASSPLLPGVTYGYTF	TGTGCCAGCAGTCCCCTGTTACCGGGGGTAACTTATGGCTACACCTTC
TRBV7-2	15	TRBJ2-7	TRBD1	NA	CASSLAGTGAYEQYF	TGTGCCAGCAGCTTAGCCGGGACAGGGGCCTACGAGCAGTACTTC
TRBV28	13	TRBJ2-5	NA	NA	CASTGTRQETQYF	TGTGCCAGTACCGGGACACGCCAAGAGACCCAGTACTTC
TRBV30	18	TRBJ2-2	TRBD2	once	CAWMVGLAGGKGAGELFF	TGTGCCTGGATGGTGGGACTAGCGGGAGGCAAGGGGGCCGGGGAGCTGTTTTTT